Presented here are 29 T cell receptor beta chains from one specimen sequenced in a study of CD8+ T cells in alopecia areata. Treatment indicated: oral pan-JAK inhibitor, 5-10 mg twice daily. After isolation, RNA underwent reverse transcription to generate cDNA as the sequencing template. Profiling relied on immunoSEQ multiplex PCR, and the TCRdb table lists in-frame clones only, not all of them. The data hold about 160,000 clones, with roughly 65% observed a single time. The specimen was CD4+ T cells sorted from blood, collected at week 4, from a patient treated with tofacitinib. These receptors were taken from a human donor with alopecia areata.

The chain joins TRBV14 to TRBJ1-1; perhaps TRBD1 as D (5 bases). The CDR3 loop spans 14 amino acids. Deletions cut 1 base from V and 0 bases from J, with 6 bases between. Germline V lookup: CDR1 SGHDN, CDR2 FVKESK. The CDR3 nucleotides are TGTGCCAGCAGCCAAGGACAGATGAACACTGAAGCTTTCTTT. Amino acids: CASSQGQMNTEAFF. Based on the CDR3 plus reference TRBV14 and TRBJ1-1, the full variable domain is EAGVTQFPSHSVIEKGQTVTLRCDPISGHDNLYWYRRVMGKEIKFLLHFVKESKQDESGMPNNRFLAERTGGTYSTLKVQPAELEDSGVYFCASSQGQMNTEAFFGQGTRLTVV.

This clone was detected a few times. V is TRBV7-2 and J is TRBJ1-1; TRBD1 might be the D (6 bases). Deletions cut 5 bases from V and 7 bases from J, with 11 bases between. The CDR3 runs to 12 residues. Germline assignment: CDR1 SGHTA and CDR2 FQGNSA. This CDR3 is CASSGGHLEAFF. For the CDR3, the DNA is TGTGCCAGCAGCGGGGGACACCTTGAAGCTTTCTTT.

The chain combines TRBV2 with TRBJ2-6; 8 bases agree with TRBD1. Germline V gene data show CDR1 as SNHLY and CDR2 as FYNNEI. The CDR3 has 13 amino acids. V shed 6 bases and J 11 bases; nucleotides not matched to a gene: 6. The CDR3 DNA reads as TGTGCCAGCAGCGGGGACAGGCTAGACGTCCTGACTTTC. Translated: CASSGDRLDVLTF.

This chain's CDR3 is CACLRGVTEAFF. The CDR3 coding sequence is TGTGCCTGCCTCCGAGGGGTAACTGAAGCTTTCTTT. This chain connects TRBV30 to TRBJ1-1, with D possibly being TRBD1 (5 bases). The length of the CDR3 is 12 residues. The germline gives CDR1 GTSNPN, CDR2 SVGIG (reference sequence). Trimming cost V 6 bases and J 5 bases, with 13 bases left between them. The complete variable domain, with remaining parts taken from reference TRBV30 and TRBJ1-1, reads SQTIHQWPATLVQPVGSPLSLECTVEGTSNPNLYWYRQAAGRGLQLLFYSVGIGQISSEVPQNLSASRPQDRQFILSSKKLLLSDSGFYLCACLRGVTEAFFGQGTRLTVV.

The V call is TRBV30, the J call TRBJ1-1; 7 bases fit TRBD1. CDR3 length equals 12 residues. Germline V gives CDR1 GTSNPN, CDR2 SVGIG (reference sequence). With V trimmed by 0 bases and J by 10 bases, 5 bases remained unmatched. The CDR3: CAWSVGGRRAFF. In DNA form, the CDR3 reads TGTGCCTGGAGTGTAGGGGGCCGGCGAGCTTTCTTT.

This clone has just a few counts. V usage is TRBV7-9 and J usage is TRBJ2-1; D call uncertain. The CDR3 covers 15 residues. The germline gives CDR1 SEHNR, CDR2 FQNEAQ (reference sequence). V lost 2 bases and J 5 bases, leaving 13 bases between the germline ends. Here the CDR3 reads CASSLSRVPHNEQFF. CDR3 in DNA: TGTGCCAGCAGCTTATCGAGAGTCCCACACAATGAGCAGTTCTTC.

The rearrangement links TRBV18 to TRBJ1-1; D remains ambiguous. Trimming left V 1 base short and J 0 bases short, with 3 bases between. Germline CDR1 is KGHSH and CDR2 is LQKENI. The CDR3 is 13 residues long. CDR3: CASSPQLNTEAFF. DNA for the CDR3: TGTGCCAGCTCACCACAGTTGAACACTGAAGCTTTCTTT. Filled out from reference TRBV18 and TRBJ1-1, the complete variable domain reads NAGVMQNPRHLVRRRGQEARLRCSPMKGHSHVYWYRQLPEEGLKFMVYLQKENIIDESGMPKERFSAEFPKEGPSILRIQQVVRGDSAAYFCASSPQLNTEAFFGQGTRLTVV.

Turning to this clone: The identical CDR3 is also encoded by other nucleotide sequences in the sample. The chain recombines TRBV6-5 with TRBJ2-3, with D possibly matching TRBD2 (5 bases). The CDR3 totals 13 residues. The germline CDR1 and CDR2 sequences are MNHEY and SVGAGI. Trimming stripped 2 bases from V and 3 bases from J, with 6 bases between. The CDR3 region has the DNA TGTGCCAGCAGTTACCCGGGAACAGATACGCAGTATTTT. Encoded protein: CASSYPGTDTQYF.

The CDR3 region is CASSFVGGTQYF. The DNA of the CDR3 is TGTGCCAGCAGCTTCGTGGGGGGAACGCAGTATTTT. The genes are TRBV7-2 and TRBJ2-3, with D maybe TRBD2 (6 bases). Germline CDR1 SGHTA, CDR2 FQGNSA. The V end was cut by 3 bases, the J end by 9 bases, with 10 bases between. This CDR3 has 12 residues.

This clone was found a few times. This rearrangement joins TRBV5-6 to TRBJ1-2; 9 bases fit TRBD1. The CDR3 length is 17 residues. The germline V gene encodes CDR1 SGHDT and CDR2 YYEEEE. V trimming: 3 bases; J trimming: 8 bases; junction bases outside the gene matches: 17. The CDR3: CASSSPPGTGWEEGYTF. In DNA form, the CDR3 reads TGTGCCAGCAGCTCGCCACCCGGGACAGGGTGGGAGGAAGGCTACACCTTC.

This clone came up a few times. The V gene is TRBV19, the J gene TRBJ1-5, with D unresolved. The CDR3 has 14 residues. V lost 3 bases and J lost 3, with 9 bases in between. Germline V lookup: CDR1 LNHDA, CDR2 SQIVND (reference sequence). Written as DNA, the CDR3 is TGTGCCAGTAGTATGCACGGAAACAATCAGCCCCAGCATTTT. Residues: CASSMHGNNQPQHF.

This clone was picked up a small number of times. This rearrangement joins TRBV29-1 to TRBJ1-2, with D uncertain. Germline loops: CDR1 SQVTM, CDR2 ANQGSEA. V lost 4 bases and J 4 bases, leaving 1 base between the germline ends. The CDR3 covers 9 residues. The CDR3 nucleotides are TGCAGCGTTGGCTATGGCTACACCTTC. Encoded protein: CSVGYGYTF.

The genes are TRBV20-1 and TRBJ2-5, with D possibly TRBD1 on 5 matching bases. The CDR3 is 11 amino acids. Germline CDR1 is DFQATT and CDR2 is SNEGSKA (reference sequence). V was pared by 5 bases and J by 4 bases, with 8 bases between. CDR3 sequence (DNA): TGCAGTGCTCAGGGCCCAGAGACCCAGTACTTC. It encodes CSAQGPETQYF.

The gene calls are TRBV5-1 and TRBJ2-1, with 7 positions matching TRBD2. The junction had 10 bases not matched to a gene; V was cut back by 4 bases and J by 9 bases. CDR3 length equals 14 residues. CDR1 is SGHRS and CDR2 is YFSETQ in the germline V gene. The CDR3 here is CASSIARLAGEQFF. CDR3 bases: TGCGCCAGCAGCATAGCCCGACTAGCTGGTGAGCAGTTCTTC.

The chain employs TRBV10-3 and TRBJ2-3; the D is unclear. CDR1 is ENHRY and CDR2 is SYGVKD in the germline V gene. The CDR3 length is 12 residues. Deletions cut 5 bases from V and 0 bases from J, with 3 bases between. The CDR3 sequence is CAISPSTDTQYF. The CDR3 DNA sequence: TGTGCCATCAGTCCAAGCACAGATACGCAGTATTTT.

The rearrangement uses TRBV4-1 and TRBJ2-7; perhaps TRBD2 as D (5 bases). Germline loops: CDR1 MGHRA, CDR2 YSYEKL. This CDR3 comprises 16 residues. V dropped 0 bases and J dropped 1 base, with 13 bases sitting between them. CDR3 residues: CASSQDFFRESYEQYF. The CDR3 coding sequence is TGCGCCAGCAGCCAAGATTTCTTCCGGGAATCCTACGAGCAGTACTTC.

Concerning this clone itself: At one end, the junction sequence differs from germline, possibly due to a read error. The gene calls are TRBV7-7 and TRBJ2-3, with no clear D. This CDR3 spans 15 amino acids. The V gene's germline CDR1 is SSHAT and CDR2 FNYEAQ (reference sequence). In DNA form, the CDR3 reads TGTGCTAGCAGTTTAGGGTCTTCCCCCACAGATACGCAGTATTTT. This translates into CASSLGSSPTDTQYF.

The chain combines TRBV9 with TRBJ2-7; perhaps D is TRBD1 or TRBD2 (6 bases each). Deletions cut 4 bases from V and 2 bases from J, with 10 bases between. The length of the CDR3 is 13 residues. The germline V gene encodes CDR1 SGDLS and CDR2 YYNGEE. CDR3 residues: CASSPGATYEQYF. CDR3 sequence (DNA): TGTGCCAGCAGCCCGGGGGCTACCTACGAGCAGTACTTC.

J is TRBJ1-1 and V is TRBV15; D might be TRBD1 (6 bases). This CDR3 has 15 residues. V lost 6 bases to trimming and J lost 0 bases, with 14 bases between them. The germline gives CDR1 LNHNV, CDR2 YYDKDF (reference sequence). CDR3 sequence reads: CATSRSGDMNTEAFF. In DNA form, the CDR3 reads TGTGCCACCAGTCGGTCGGGGGACATGAACACTGAAGCTTTCTTT.

This clone was observed a few times. Distinct nucleotide sequences in the sample also encode this CDR3. The chain combines TRBV5-6 with TRBJ2-5; 7 nucleotides line up with TRBD1. Germline trimming cut 4 bases from V and 2 bases from J; bases unmatched to any gene: 5. Germline loops: CDR1 SGHDT, CDR2 YYEEEE. There are 14 residues in the CDR3. The CDR3 loop is CASSLGQLQETQYF. The CDR3 coding sequence is TGTGCCAGCAGCCTGGGACAGCTTCAAGAGACCCAGTACTTC.

J is TRBJ2-7 and V is TRBV30; D gene ambiguous. The CDR3 has 11 amino acids. Trimming pared 5 bases from V and 0 bases from J, leaving 5 bases between. CDR1 and CDR2 from the germline V gene are GTSNPN and SVGIG (reference sequence). CDR3 loop: CAWVSSYEQYF. For the CDR3, the DNA is TGTGCCTGGGTCTCCTCCTACGAGCAGTACTTC.

CDR3 sequence: CSVNSGGGTMRQFF. DNA for the CDR3: TGCAGCGTAAACAGCGGGGGGGGTACAATGAGGCAGTTCTTC. The chain has TRBV29-1 and TRBJ2-1; 10 positions match TRBD2. In germline, CDR1 is SQVTM, CDR2 ANQGSEA. V lost 6 bases and J lost 12; bases outside the gene matches: 14. CDR3 length: 14 amino acids.

This chain joins TRBV5-8 and TRBJ2-5, with TRBD1 matching 8 bases. After removal of 2 bases from V and 4 bases from J, the junction contained 4 bases not matched to a gene. From germline, CDR1 is SGHTS and CDR2 YDEGEE. This CDR3 comprises 14 residues. The CDR3 spells CASSFGQGGETQYF. The CDR3 bases are TGTGCCAGCAGCTTCGGACAGGGTGGAGAGACCCAGTACTTC.

The chain joins TRBV30 to TRBJ2-4; TRBD2 is a possible D gene (7 bases). This CDR3 is 17 amino acids long. Trimming stripped 0 bases from V and 2 bases from J, with 17 bases between. Germline values: CDR1 GTSNPN, CDR2 SVGIG (reference sequence). The CDR3: CAWSVLRGAMTKNIQYF. The CDR3 bases are TGTGCCTGGAGTGTACTACGGGGGGCGATGACCAAAAACATTCAGTACTTC.

The J gene is TRBJ2-1, the V gene TRBV4-3; TRBD1 might be the D (6 bases). The CDR3 runs 15 residues. Germline V gives CDR1 LGHNA, CDR2 YSLEER. Trimming cost V 1 base and J 10 bases, with 17 bases left between them. In nucleotides, the CDR3 is TGCGCCAGCAGCCAAGGGACTCTCAGGGGAAGGGAGCAGTTCTTC. This gives the protein CASSQGTLRGREQFF.

The CDR3 region has the DNA TGTGCCAGCAGTTCCCCACGTAGCAATCAGCCCCAGCATTTT. Translation gives CASSSPRSNQPQHF. V gene TRBV6-6 combines with J gene TRBJ1-5; D not certain. V was shortened by 4 bases and J by 0 bases, with 7 bases between the two germline ends. CDR3 length: 14 amino acids. The germline V gene encodes CDR1 MNHNY and CDR2 SVGAGI (reference sequence).

The count of this clone is one. This chain joins TRBV6-5 and TRBJ2-3; 11 bases are a match to TRBD2. Trimming cost V 11 bases and J 0 bases; bases outside gene matches: 7. The CDR3 has 15 amino acids. The germline gives CDR1 MNHEY, CDR2 SVGAGI. The CDR3 coding sequence is TGTGCCGTAACACTAGCGGGGGCCAGCACAGATACGCAGTATTTT. Encoded protein: CAVTLAGASTDTQYF.

This rearrangement joins TRBV6-6 to TRBJ2-3, with TRBD2 matching 12 bases. CDR3 length: 14 residues. Germline trimming cut 6 bases from V and 5 bases from J; bases unmatched to any gene: 3. Germline V gene data show CDR1 as MNHNY and CDR2 as SVGAGI (reference sequence). This CDR3 is CASSTTSGGDTQYF. Here the CDR3 DNA reads TGTGCCAGCAGCACGACTAGCGGGGGAGATACGCAGTATTTT.

This chain links TRBV7-2 with TRBJ2-5; TRBD2 matches at 9 bases. CDR3 length equals 15 residues. The junction had 7 bases not matched to a gene; V was cut back by 3 bases and J by 5 bases. CDR1 and CDR2 from the germline V gene are SGHTA and FQGNSA. The CDR3 DNA sequence: TGTGCCAGCAGCTTTCAGCGGGGGGTATTGGAGACCCAGTACTTC. Protein sequence: CASSFQRGVLETQYF.